The 25 T cell receptor beta chains presented below share a single source sample, sequenced in a study of T-cell reconstitution after alpha-beta-depleted transplantation in children. Molecular barcoding with unique molecular identifiers was used for the TCRbeta library. Via MiXCR, TCRdb re-called the PCR reads, giving one row per CDR3 protein. The sample consists of a few hundred thousand distinct CDR3 sequences, under 15% of them appearing once. The sequencing here drew on PBMCs, mostly from graft donor cells, taken 360 days after TCRalphabeta/CD19-depleted stem cell transplant. Receptor source: a male patient under 18 who had a stem cell transplant for acute myeloid leukemia, so the T cells may come from the graft donor.

The chain has TRBV4-3 and TRBJ2-7; TRBD2 aligns across 7 bases. The CDR3 covers 17 residues. Trimming removed 1 base from V and 2 bases from J; junction bases left unmatched: 11. The germline V gene has CDR1 LGHNA and CDR2 YSLEER. CDR3 nucleotide sequence: TGCGCCAGCAGCCAAGCTGTGACTAGCAAAGGAACCTACGAGCAGTACTTC. Translating gives CASSQAVTSKGTYEQYF.

J is TRBJ2-5 and V is TRBV6-1, with a tentative D call TRBD2 (5 bases). Trimming removed 5 bases at V and 4 bases at J, with 17 bases between. The germline V gene encodes CDR1 MNHNS and CDR2 SASEGT. This CDR3 is 15 amino acids long. The CDR3 protein is CASSPLGSQSETQYF. The CDR3 DNA is TGTGCCAGCAGTCCTCTAGGGAGCCAGTCAGAGACCCAGTACTTC.

The V call is TRBV12-3 or TRBV12-4, the J call TRBJ1-5, with a possible D match to TRBD1 (6 bases). The ends were cut back, 4 bases at V and 6 bases at J, with 19 bases in the middle. The CDR3 loop spans 16 amino acids. The CDR3 nucleotides are TGTGCCAGCAGTTGGCCCGGAAAGGGGGAGGGTCAGCCCCAGCATTTT. It yields the protein CASSWPGKGEGQPQHF.

This clonotype was observed a few times. V is TRBV20-1 and J is TRBJ1-6; D unclear. Germline lookup yields CDR1 DFQATT and CDR2 SNEGSKA (reference sequence). The CDR3 runs to 14 residues. Trimming left V 4 bases short and J 7 bases short, with 14 bases between. CDR3: CSATLSVGNSPLHF. CDR3 bases: TGCAGTGCTACTTTATCGGTGGGAAATTCACCCCTCCACTTT.

This chain uses TRBV6-2 or TRBV6-3 with TRBJ1-1; the match to TRBD1 covers 8 bases. The CDR3 covers 14 residues. Germline V lookup: CDR1 MNHEY, CDR2 SVGEGT. V lost 4 bases and J lost 3; bases outside the gene matches: 4. The CDR3 DNA is TGTGCCAGCAGTTCCTCAGGGGGCTACACTGAAGCTTTCTTT. It encodes CASSSSGGYTEAFF.

This clonotype was seen a few times. V is TRBV3-1 and J is TRBJ2-4; weak D call: TRBD2 (5 bases). Trimming took off 0 bases at V and 3 bases at J, with 15 bases between the two ends. The CDR3 totals 17 residues. Germline loops: CDR1 LGHDT, CDR2 YNNKEL (reference sequence). The CDR3 DNA follows: TGTGCCAGCAGCCAAGATCAGGCGGCGGCGGGCAAAAACATTCAGTACTTC. Translating gives CASSQDQAAAGKNIQYF.

This clonotype has only a few counts. V and J are TRBV29-1 and TRBJ2-5; 9 bases map to TRBD1. From germline, CDR1 is SQVTM and CDR2 ANQGSEA. J was trimmed by 4 bases and V by 0 bases; bases with no gene match: 6. The length of the CDR3 is 15 residues. CDR3 in amino acids: CSVEDRNRGRETQYF. CDR3 in DNA: TGCAGCGTTGAAGATCGGAACAGGGGGCGAGAGACCCAGTACTTC.

The sample holds a few counts of this clonotype. The chain links TRBV28 to TRBJ2-2; TRBD2 matches 8 bases. Per the germline V gene, CDR1 is MDHEN and CDR2 is SYDVKM. Losses at the gene ends were 3 bases for V and 6 bases for J; bases not matched to a gene: 9. This CDR3 has 16 residues. CDR3 sequence reads: CASSLWGPGGAGELFF. As DNA, the CDR3 is TGTGCCAGCAGTTTGTGGGGTCCCGGGGGGGCCGGGGAGCTGTTTTTT.

A few counts support this clonotype. CDR3 bases: TGTGCCAGCAGACTGACTAGGAGCTCCTACAATGAGCAGTTCTTC. Translation gives CASRLTRSSYNEQFF. V is TRBV12-3 or TRBV12-4 and J is TRBJ2-1; D is possibly TRBD2 (6 bases). This CDR3 comprises 15 residues. Trimming left V 6 bases short and J 0 bases short, with 12 bases between.

This clonotype has a count of ten or more. The genes are TRBV5-1 and TRBJ2-7; TRBD2 matches 12 bases. The V gene end was trimmed by 0 bases and the J gene end by 3 bases; junction bases not matched to a gene: 1. The CDR3 covers 15 residues. Germline values: CDR1 SGHRS, CDR2 YFSETQ. This CDR3 is CASSLELAGGYEQYF. The CDR3 bases are TGCGCCAGCAGCTTGGAACTAGCGGGAGGCTACGAGCAGTACTTC. Full variable domain (rest looked up from reference TRBV5-1 and TRBJ2-7): KAGVTQTPRYLIKTRGQQVTLSCSPISGHRSVSWYQQTPGQGLQFLFEYFSETQRNKGNFPGRFSGRQFSNSRSEMNVSTLELGDSALYLCASSLELAGGYEQYFGPGTRLTVT.

CDR3 loop: CASSTPGHKNTEAFF. The DNA for the CDR3 is TGTGCCAGTAGTACCCCGGGACATAAGAACACTGAAGCTTTCTTT. The chain couples TRBV19 to TRBJ1-1, with TRBD1 as a possible D gene (6 bases). The length of the CDR3 is 15 residues. Per germline, CDR1 LNHDA and CDR2 SQIVND (reference sequence). V lost 4 bases and J lost 1, with 13 bases in between.

A few counts support this clonotype. The chain employs TRBV20-1 and TRBJ1-2; D gene ambiguous. The CDR3 is made up of 8 amino acids. Germline CDR1 DFQATT, CDR2 SNEGSKA (reference sequence). CDR3 sequence reads: CRDAGYTF. In DNA form, the CDR3 reads TGCAGGGACGCTGGCTACACCTTC.

This clonotype has ten or more counts. The J gene is TRBJ2-7, the V gene TRBV29-1; D unresolved. Trimming cost V 4 bases and J 2 bases, with 12 bases left between them. The CDR3 is made up of 13 amino acids. Germline V gene lookup returns CDR1 SQVTM and CDR2 ANQGSEA. CDR3: CSVGDLPPYEQYF. CDR3 coding DNA: TGCAGCGTTGGTGATCTGCCCCCCTACGAGCAGTACTTC.

The table lists this clonotype with a few counts. The rearrangement joins TRBV9 to TRBJ2-1; a possible D gene is TRBD1 (6 bases). The germline CDR1 and CDR2 sequences are SGDLS and YYNGEE. There are 14 residues in the CDR3. V gave up 4 bases and J gave up 8 bases, with 16 bases separating them. The CDR3, as DNA: TGTGCCAGCAGCCCCCGCACAGGGTTCGATGAGCAGTTCTTC. The encoded protein is CASSPRTGFDEQFF.

This clonotype was found many times. The V and J genes are TRBV28 and TRBJ2-3; D is uncertain. Germline V gene lookup returns CDR1 MDHEN and CDR2 SYDVKM. The V gene lost 4 bases and the J gene lost 1 base, with 15 bases spanning the gap. The CDR3 extends over 16 amino acids. CDR3 in amino acids: CASSSPMGAGTDTQYF. CDR3 nucleotide sequence: TGTGCCAGCAGTTCCCCTATGGGCGCGGGCACAGATACGCAGTATTTT.

The sample holds a few counts of this clonotype. The CDR3 bases are TGTGGCACGAAGGGGGGGGAGGGCCTATACAATGAGCAGTTCTTC. Translating it yields CGTKGGEGLYNEQFF. The chain recombines TRBV28 with TRBJ2-1; possible D gene TRBD2, 7 bases. Germline V gives CDR1 MDHEN, CDR2 SYDVKM. This CDR3 is built from 15 residues. Full variable domain (remainder filled in from reference TRBV28 and TRBJ2-1): DVKVTQSSRYLVKRTGEKVFLECVQDMDHENMFWYRQDPGLGLRLIYFSYDVKMKEKGDIPEGYSVSREKKERFSLILESASTNQTSMYLCGTKGGEGLYNEQFFGPGTRLTVL.

The chain combines TRBV6-1 with TRBJ2-1; 9 bases align to TRBD2. Per germline, CDR1 MNHNS and CDR2 SASEGT. This CDR3 is built from 15 residues. V lost 8 bases and J lost 3; bases outside the gene matches: 8. The CDR3 sequence is CASLAGPTIYNEQFF. CDR3 sequence (DNA): TGTGCCAGCCTAGCGGGACCAACCATCTACAATGAGCAGTTCTTC.

This clonotype was found a few times. The chain has TRBV7-8 and TRBJ2-7, with a tentative D call TRBD1 (5 bases). This CDR3 spans 16 amino acids. V lost 3 bases and J 3 bases, leaving 18 bases between the germline ends. Germline CDR1 reads SGHVS; CDR2 reads FQNEAQ. The CDR3: CASSLYSIRVFYEQYF. DNA of the CDR3: TGTGCCAGCAGCTTGTATTCCATCAGGGTGTTCTACGAGCAGTACTTC. The full variable domain, its missing parts supplied by reference TRBV7-8 and TRBJ2-7, is GAGVSQSPRYKVAKRGQDVALRCDPISGHVSLFWYQQALGQGPEFLTYFQNEAQLDKSGLPSDRFFAERPEGSVSTLKIQRTQQEDSAVYLCASSLYSIRVFYEQYFGPGTRLTVT.

This clonotype has at least ten counts. The chain joins TRBV20-1 to TRBJ2-7; D is possibly TRBD2 (5 bases). Germline CDR1 DFQATT, CDR2 SNEGSKA (reference sequence). The CDR3 covers 14 residues. V dropped 6 bases and J dropped 9 bases, with 24 bases sitting between them. CDR3 protein: CSAPLRRTLPGQYF. The CDR3 DNA is TGCAGTGCCCCCCTTCGTCGGACTCTACCGGGGCAGTACTTC.

This clonotype was counted only a few times. The V call is TRBV11-3, the J call TRBJ2-2; no clear D gene. CDR1 SGHNT and CDR2 YENEEA come from the germline V gene. The V gene lost 8 bases and the J gene lost 7 bases, with 14 bases spanning the gap. The CDR3 is 13 amino acids. CDR3 loop: CASSRVVGGELFF. The CDR3 DNA follows: TGTGCCAGCTCTCGGGTTGTCGGCGGGGAGCTGTTTTTT.

This clonotype showed up just a few times. J is TRBJ2-1 and V is TRBV3-1; 10 bases map to TRBD2. Germline V CDR1 and CDR2: LGHDT, YNNKEL (reference sequence). V shed 1 base and J 7 bases; nucleotides not matched to a gene: 4. CDR3 length: 15 amino acids. CDR3 in amino acids: CASSQVTSGINEQFF. The CDR3 DNA reads as TGTGCCAGCAGCCAAGTCACTAGCGGGATAAATGAGCAGTTCTTC.

J is TRBJ2-3 and V is TRBV29-1, with 9 bases identical to TRBD1. The ends lost 7 bases at V and 3 bases at J; junction bases unmatched: 8. This CDR3 comprises 14 residues. Per germline, CDR1 SQVTM and CDR2 ANQGSEA. CDR3 coding DNA: TGCAGCGGCGAACGTGGGACAGGGACAGATACGCAGTATTTT. This gives the protein CSGERGTGTDTQYF.

A few counts support this clonotype. The rearrangement links TRBV20-1 to TRBJ2-1, with a tentative D call TRBD2 (5 bases). V was pared by 0 bases and J by 2 bases, with 14 bases between. The germline gives CDR1 DFQATT, CDR2 SNEGSKA (reference sequence). The CDR3 covers 16 residues. The CDR3, as DNA: TGCAGTGCTAGAGATTTCGGCGGGCGGACCTACAATGAGCAGTTCTTC. This translates into CSARDFGGRTYNEQFF.

The chain carries TRBV3-1 and TRBJ2-1; 8 bases are shared with TRBD2. Germline-derived CDR1 and CDR2 are LGHDT and YNNKEL (reference sequence). V lost 4 bases and J lost 3; bases outside the gene matches: 11. The length of the CDR3 is 17 residues. CDR3 DNA: TGTGCCAGCAGCCCGGAGCTAGCGGGCATCCTCTACAATGAGCAGTTCTTC. Translation gives CASSPELAGILYNEQFF.

The CDR3 nucleotides are TGTGCCAGCAGCTTAGCGCAGTCGGGCAGGGAGTCCTACGAGCAGTACTTC. It encodes CASSLAQSGRESYEQYF. The chain employs TRBV7-2 and TRBJ2-7, with D possibly called TRBD1 or TRBD2 (5 bases each). Germline CDR1 SGHTA, CDR2 FQGNSA. V shed 0 bases and J shed 1 base, with 16 bases lying between them. The CDR3 consists of 17 residues.